This T cell receptor (beta chain) was sequenced in a study of post-analysis software for immune sequencing data. General study results and limits: Elevated frequency relative to controls characterized a handful of TRBV segments in patients, TRBV5-6, TRBV5-1 and TRBV20-1 among them.

The TCR beta cDNA libraries contained unique molecular identifiers. One entry per CDR3 protein results from TCRdb running MiXCR on the PCR reads. The table lists roughly 410,000 distinct CDR3 sequences, roughly 38% of them singletons. The table lists this clonotype with many counts. Its antigen is currently unknown. The germline CDR1 and CDR2 sequences are LGHDT and YNNKEL (reference sequence). The CDR3 is 12 residues long. The chain combines TRBV3-1 with TRBJ2-5; D is ambiguous. The J call is doubtful: the DNA matches TRBJ2-7 better. The TCR comes from a girl between 10 and 17 years old with multiple sclerosis. The sample comprised blood. In DNA, the CDR3 is TGTGCCAGCAGCCAAGTAGAATACGAGCAGTACTTC. Protein product: CASSQVEYEQYF.